This T cell receptor (beta chain) was recovered during a study of graft-versus-host responses after intestinal transplantation (TCRdb year 2021). Study-wide context: Multivisceral, liver-intestinal, or isolated intestinal transplants were received by the recipients. Every recipient was given anti-thymocyte globulin induction, then maintenance tacrolimus and steroids for roughly 3 years. The cohort enrolled under 30 intestinal transplant recipients, one of whom was a retransplant, and a few patients without pretransplant specimens were excluded. To identify alloreactive clones, pre-transplant mixed lymphocyte reaction products were sequenced and then compared with unstimulated pre-transplant donor and recipient T cells. Samples from a few later patients were sequenced in-house on an Illumina MiSeq with MiXCR processing rather than by the commercial service. Bulk TCR-beta CDR3 sequencing was used to track graft-versus-host and host-versus-graft alloreactive T cell clones in the graft, circulation and bone marrow after intestinal transplantation. Donor T cell macrochimerism was defined as a peak of at least 4% donor T cells among recipient peripheral blood mononuclear cells.

A word on this clone: Its cognate antigen has yet to be identified. No quality values exist for individual bases; no much larger clone is one base distant.

Cut back by 6 bases and 0 bases, the V and J ends lie 16 bases apart. Reading the germline V gene gives CDR1 MRHNA and CDR2 SNTAGT. The CDR3 measures 16 amino acids from cysteine to phenylalanine. Solely the CDR3 DNA is kept, with 48 bases framed from the first base. Reading the label with the study, this specimen's time point is: cells obtained before transplantation from donor or recipient. CD3+CD4+ and CD3+CD8+ populations were FACS-sorted from unstimulated pre-transplant donor and recipient cells taken from spleen or lymph nodes. The library was generated by the immunoSEQ multiplex PCR assay. For most patients, genomic DNA was isolated with the Qiagen DNeasy Blood and Tissue Kit and sent frozen to Adaptive Biotechnologies for TCR sequencing. For most patients, high-throughput TCR-beta CDR3 sequencing of genomic DNA was performed by Adaptive Biotechnologies. On the study's bioinformatics: Adaptive's ImmunoSEQ software was the source of the TCR sequencing data for 18 patients, while three other patients were processed with MiXCR and VDJtools. To correct CD4 versus CD8 sorting errors, any sequence found in both subsets at a frequency ratio below 5:1 was removed. Because the origin of CDR3 nucleotide sequences shared between donor and recipient could not be assigned, those sequences were removed. At least 2-fold expansion over unstimulated cells and a minimum CFSE-low frequency of 0.002% (template counts) or 0.001% (read counts) were required for clones to be classified as alloreactive. Mappable clones were those detected in sequenced pre-transplant spleen, lymph node, or MLR CFSE-low populations of the donor or recipient. The cumulative frequency of alloreactive clones was calculated as a percentage of all sequences, weighted by copy number. TCRdb carries this immuneACCESS record with in-frame sequences only. Its versions omit some clonotypes, under half of them owing to an unresolved V gene in the studies checked, with the rest unexplained. The V and J calls and clone size are taken from that table; D and trimming were inferred from the DNA. The sample data list more than 85,000 clones, and 85% to 95% of these were observed just once. Of the sample, about 0.072% falls within the top ten clones.

Results and caveats for the whole study, not just this receptor: Patients with donor T cell macrochimerism had high GvH to HvG T cell clonal ratios in their allografts. The relatively low number and heterogeneity of intestinal transplant patients limited the conclusions. Early after transplant, peak levels of circulating GvH clones were associated with declines in HvG clones. GvH clones were found in recipient bone marrow, and some of the GvH clones appeared earlier in ileal mucosa or blood, which is consistent with an intestinal mucosal origin.

The specimen was unstimulated CD8+ T cells sorted from spleen or lymph node cells, collected before transplant. The sequence joins TRBV6-4 to TRBJ2-3; the D gene lacks a confident call. The origin of this receptor is a human donor who was the organ donor for an intestinal transplant. The DNA sequence is given as TGTGCCAGCAGCCCCCTTGGGCTTACTAGCACAGATACGCAGTATTTT. Its product reads: CASSPLGLTSTDTQYF.